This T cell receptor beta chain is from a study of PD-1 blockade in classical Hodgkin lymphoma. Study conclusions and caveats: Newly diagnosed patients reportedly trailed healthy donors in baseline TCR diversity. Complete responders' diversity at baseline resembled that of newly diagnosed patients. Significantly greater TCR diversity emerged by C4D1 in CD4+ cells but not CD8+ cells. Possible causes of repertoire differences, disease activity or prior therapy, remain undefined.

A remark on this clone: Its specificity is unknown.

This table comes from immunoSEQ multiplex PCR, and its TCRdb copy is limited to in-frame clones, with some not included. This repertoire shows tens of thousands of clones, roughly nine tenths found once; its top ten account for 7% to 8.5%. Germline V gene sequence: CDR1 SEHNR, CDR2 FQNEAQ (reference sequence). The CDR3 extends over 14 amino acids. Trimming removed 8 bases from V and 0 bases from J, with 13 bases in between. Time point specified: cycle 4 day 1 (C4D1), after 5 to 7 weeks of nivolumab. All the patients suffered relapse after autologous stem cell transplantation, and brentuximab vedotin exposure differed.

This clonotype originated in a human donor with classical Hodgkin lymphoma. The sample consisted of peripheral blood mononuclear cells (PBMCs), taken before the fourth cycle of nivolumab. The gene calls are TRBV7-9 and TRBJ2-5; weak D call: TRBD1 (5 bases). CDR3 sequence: CASLDKEDQETQYF. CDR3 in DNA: TGTGCCAGCTTGGACAAGGAAGACCAAGAGACCCAGTACTTC.